The rows below give T cell receptor beta chains drawn from one sample of a study of T cells in Graves' hyperthyroidism and ophthalmopathy. A single record per CDR3 protein comes from TCRdb applying MiXCR to the multiplex PCR reads. The sample records roughly 300,000 distinct CDR3 sequences, around 25% being singletons. What was sequenced was blood. These receptors were taken from a man between 35 and 55 years old with Graves' hyperthyroidism that later progressed to Graves' ophthalmopathy. Both conserved end residues are part of each CDR3. The D gene is left open where the match is weak. Clone size is stated in some rows and not others, as once, few, many or a class when expanded.

CDR3 protein | CDR3 DNA | J gene | clone size | V gene | D gene
CASSSLVGSAGGYYGYTF | TGTGCCAGCAGCTCCCTAGTCGGTTCGGCAGGGGGCTACTATGGCTACACCTTC | TRBJ1-2 | many | TRBV2 | TRBD1
CASSYSTSGNYPPYEQYF | TGTGCCAGCAGTTACTCGACTAGCGGGAATTATCCCCCCTACGAGCAGTACTTC | TRBJ2-7 | many | TRBV6-2/TRBV6-3 | TRBD2
CASSRGLAGVGELFF | TGTGCCAGCAGCCGCGGACTAGCGGGAGTCGGGGAGCTGTTTTTT | TRBJ2-2 | many | TRBV7-9 | TRBD2
CASSSTRGGGPYEQYF | TGTGCCAGCAGTTCCACAAGGGGGGGCGGACCCTACGAGCAGTACTTC | TRBJ2-7 | . | TRBV6-2/TRBV6-3 | .
CASSPQPNYGYTF | TGCGCCAGCAGCCCACAGCCTAACTATGGCTACACCTTC | TRBJ1-2 | . | TRBV5-1 | .
CASSPPTGNNSPLHF | TGTGCCAGCAGTCCCCCGACAGGGAATAATTCACCCCTCCACTTT | TRBJ1-6 | many | TRBV28 | TRBD1
CASSLNRITIEAFF | TGTGCCAGCAGTTTAAACAGAATAACGATAGAAGCTTTCTTT | TRBJ1-1 | many | TRBV12-3/TRBV12-4 | .
CASSYSGAANTEAFF | TGTGCCAGCAGTTACTCTGGGGCGGCGAACACTGAAGCTTTCTTT | TRBJ1-1 | many | TRBV6-5 | .
CASSSRTFKNTEAFF | TGTGCCAGCAGTTCGCGGACATTCAAGAACACTGAAGCTTTCTTT | TRBJ1-1 | . | TRBV6-2/TRBV6-3 | .
CSVPEEGGYTF | TGCAGTGTCCCGGAGGAGGGTGGCTACACCTTC | TRBJ1-2 | . | TRBV20-1 | .
CASSLAQRGEANF | TGTGCCAGCAGTTTAGCGCAGCGTGGAGAGGCGAACTTC | TRBJ2-7 | many | TRBV12-3/TRBV12-4 | .
CATRGGYGTEAFF | TGTGCCACCCGTGGGGGATACGGCACTGAAGCTTTCTTT | TRBJ1-1 | many | TRBV24-1 | .
CASRGGQLMGETQYF | TGTGCCAGCAGGGGGGGACAGCTAATGGGAGAGACCCAGTACTTC | TRBJ2-5 | many | TRBV28 | .
CASSLPPTLGETQYF | TGTGCCAGCAGTTTACCCCCGACACTGGGGGAGACCCAGTACTTC | TRBJ2-5 | few | TRBV6-5 | .
CASSITGTGGRYEQYF | TGTGCCAGTAGTATAACCGGAACAGGGGGGCGCTACGAGCAGTACTTC | TRBJ2-7 | many | TRBV19 | TRBD1
CASSPGQGSGNTIYF | TGTGCCAGCAGCCCAGGACAGGGATCTGGAAACACCATATATTTT | TRBJ1-3 | many | TRBV6-5 | TRBD1
CASSLFGQVGGRTYEQYF | TGTGCCAGCAGTTTATTCGGACAGGTTGGGGGACGAACCTACGAGCAGTACTTC | TRBJ2-7 | . | TRBV28 | TRBD1
CASSLDSLSAEQYF | TGCGCCAGCAGCTTGGACAGCCTCAGCGCCGAGCAGTACTTC | TRBJ2-7 | many | TRBV5-1 | .
CASSSGLAGGARHEQYF | TGTGCCAGCAGCTCCGGACTAGCGGGAGGGGCCCGCCACGAGCAGTACTTC | TRBJ2-7 | many | TRBV12-3/TRBV12-4 | TRBD2
CASSPRLPEQYF | TGTGCCAGCTCACCAAGGCTACCCGAGCAGTACTTC | TRBJ2-7 | many | TRBV18 | .
CASGWTGQQSEAFF | TGTGCTAGTGGTTGGACAGGACAGCAGTCTGAAGCTTTCTTT | TRBJ1-1 | many | TRBV12-5 | TRBD1
CASSSSEGGYSNQPQHF | TGTGCCAGCAGTTCCTCTGAGGGGGGCTATAGCAATCAGCCCCAGCATTTT | TRBJ1-5 | many | TRBV6-5 | .
CASSPVKQGVYTEAFF | TGTGCCAGCAGTCCGGTGAAACAGGGAGTCTACACTGAAGCTTTCTTT | TRBJ1-1 | . | TRBV28 | .
CASISGTSYEQYF | TGTGCCTCCATCTCAGGGACTTCCTACGAGCAGTACTTC | TRBJ2-7 | many | TRBV28 | .
CSARKGQNTEAFF | TGCAGTGCTAGAAAGGGTCAGAACACTGAAGCTTTCTTT | TRBJ1-1 | many | TRBV20-1 | .